This T cell receptor beta chain was sequenced during a study of blood T cell repertoires in COVID-19. Overall study context: Acute and convalescent COVID-19 specimens originated in the United States, Italy and Spain. The analysed material was cDNA or gDNA that came from T cells, B-cell-depleted T cells, or PBMCs.

Authors' methods: Reference gene primer amplification gave nucleated cell count estimates. The protocol was immunoSEQ multiplex PCR, while the TCRdb copy is restricted to in-frame clones and leaves out a portion. That table gives V, J and clone size, and the DNA gave D and trimming. The data show 150,000 or so clones, 82% seen once. Trimming removed 4 bases from V and 7 bases from J, with 7 bases in between. This CDR3 has 12 residues. Seattle's enrolled individuals joined amid active infection and were then monitored longitudinally. This sequence was found in a middle-aged woman with COVID-19, enrolled during active disease. The chain uses TRBV12-3 or TRBV12-4 and TRBJ1-4; the D is unclear. Material: peripheral blood. The CDR3 DNA follows: TGTGCCAGCAGTTGGTCAGGTGAAAAACTGTTTTTT. It codes for CASSWSGEKLFF.